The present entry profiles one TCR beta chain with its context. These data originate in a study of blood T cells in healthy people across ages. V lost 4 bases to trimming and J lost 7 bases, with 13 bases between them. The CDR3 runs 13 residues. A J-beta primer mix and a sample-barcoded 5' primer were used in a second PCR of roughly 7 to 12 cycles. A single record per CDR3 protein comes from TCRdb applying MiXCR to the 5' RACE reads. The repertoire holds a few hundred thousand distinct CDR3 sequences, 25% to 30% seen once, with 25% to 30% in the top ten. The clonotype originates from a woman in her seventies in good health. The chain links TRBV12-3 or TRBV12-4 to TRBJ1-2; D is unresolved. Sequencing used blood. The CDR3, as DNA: TGTGCCAGCAGTTCCGGGGAAAAGGGTGGCTACACCTTC. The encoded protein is CASSSGEKGGYTF.